This T cell receptor (beta chain) was profiled in a study of blood T cell repertoires in COVID-19. Study information: T cells, B-cell-depleted T cells, or PBMCs supplied cDNA or gDNA.

The protocol was immunoSEQ multiplex PCR, while the TCRdb copy is restricted to in-frame clones and leaves out a portion. Among a few hundred thousand clones listed, approximately 80% were seen once. Trimming cost V 5 bases and J 3 bases, with 13 bases left between them. This CDR3 spans 14 amino acids. Germline-derived CDR1 and CDR2 are SGHAT and FQNNGV. The genes are TRBV11-2 and TRBJ1-1, with D maybe TRBD1 (5 bases). The sequencing sample was made of peripheral blood. The receptor was derived from a man aged 25-45 years who had recovered from COVID-19. The CDR3 DNA is TGTGCCAGCAGCCCCCGCGGGGGGGACACTGAAGCTTTCTTT. It translates to CASSPRGGDTEAFF. Full variable domain (rest looked up from reference TRBV11-2 and TRBJ1-1): EAGVAQSPRYKIIEKRQSVAFWCNPISGHATLYWYQQILGQGPKLLIQFQNNGVVDDSQLPKDRFSAERLKGVDSTLKIQPAKLEDSAVYLCASSPRGGDTEAFFGQGTRLTVV.